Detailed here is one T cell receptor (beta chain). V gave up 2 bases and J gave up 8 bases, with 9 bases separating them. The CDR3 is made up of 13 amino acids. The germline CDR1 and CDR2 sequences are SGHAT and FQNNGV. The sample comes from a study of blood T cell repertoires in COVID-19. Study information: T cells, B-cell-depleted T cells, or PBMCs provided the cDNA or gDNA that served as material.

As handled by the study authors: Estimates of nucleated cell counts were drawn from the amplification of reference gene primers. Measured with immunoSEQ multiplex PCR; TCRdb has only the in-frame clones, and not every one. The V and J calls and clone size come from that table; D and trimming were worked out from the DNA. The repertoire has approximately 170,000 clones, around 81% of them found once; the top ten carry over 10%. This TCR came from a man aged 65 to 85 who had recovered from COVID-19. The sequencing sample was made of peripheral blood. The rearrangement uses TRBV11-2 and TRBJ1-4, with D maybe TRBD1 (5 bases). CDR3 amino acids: CASSLSTGEKLFF. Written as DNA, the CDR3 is TGTGCCAGCAGCTTATCCACAGGAGAAAAACTGTTTTTT.